The clone carrying this T cell receptor beta chain was recorded a few times. The antigen is undetermined. This entry is derived from a study of beta chain features in type 1 diabetes. Study-wide results and caveats: Researchers could not determine here whether HLA type influences TCRB rearrangement. Shorter templates might be favored by PCR, equally in patients and controls. VDJ junctions in type 1 diabetes patients carried more deletions and fewer insertions.

Sorting based on CD45RO/CCR7/CD25/CD127/CD95/CD27 separated CD4+ naive, central memory, regulatory and stem cell-like memory cells. Every bit of the isolated RNA underwent reverse transcription, so sequencing read expressed TCRB transcripts. The data were produced by immunoSEQ multiplex PCR, yet TCRdb's version contains in-frame clones alone and is incomplete. Of some 250,000 clones listed, around 26% were seen once; the top ten hold 4%. This TCR derives from a man aged 25 to 40 in good health. The sample consisted of central memory CD4+ T cells from blood.

The CDR3: CASSLTPGQGAREQYF. The CDR3, as DNA: TGTGCCAGCAGCCTGACCCCGGGACAGGGGGCGCGGGAGCAGTACTTC. The chain carries TRBV14 and TRBJ2-7; 12 bases line up with TRBD1. V trimming: 4 bases; J trimming: 7 bases; junction bases outside the gene matches: 11. The germline gives CDR1 SGHDN, CDR2 FVKESK. This CDR3 region has 16 residues.